This T cell receptor (beta chain) was profiled in a study of T cells in Graves' hyperthyroidism and ophthalmopathy. On this clonotype: The antigen remains undetermined.

V lost 2 bases to trimming and J lost 8 bases; unmatched junction nucleotides: 10. The CDR3 has 16 amino acids. Using RNA transcripts as the source, TCR beta CDR3 regions were amplified. The HTBI primer set was used in a first-round RT-PCR of the TCR CDR3. TCRdb used MiXCR to reprocess the multiplex PCR reads, holding one entry per CDR3 protein. The profile shows some 440,000 distinct CDR3 sequences, 15% to 18% of them singletons. Study-wide results and limits: Among thyroid clonotypes expanded above 0.001, most also appeared in blood.

The specimen sequenced was blood. The TCR comes from a woman in her late teens or twenties with Graves' hyperthyroidism. The V call is TRBV12-3 or TRBV12-4, the J call TRBJ2-1; TRBD2 agrees at 9 bases. CDR3: CASSLYGTSPADEQFF. In nucleotides, the CDR3 is TGTGCCAGCAGTTTATACGGGACTAGCCCGGCGGATGAGCAGTTCTTC.